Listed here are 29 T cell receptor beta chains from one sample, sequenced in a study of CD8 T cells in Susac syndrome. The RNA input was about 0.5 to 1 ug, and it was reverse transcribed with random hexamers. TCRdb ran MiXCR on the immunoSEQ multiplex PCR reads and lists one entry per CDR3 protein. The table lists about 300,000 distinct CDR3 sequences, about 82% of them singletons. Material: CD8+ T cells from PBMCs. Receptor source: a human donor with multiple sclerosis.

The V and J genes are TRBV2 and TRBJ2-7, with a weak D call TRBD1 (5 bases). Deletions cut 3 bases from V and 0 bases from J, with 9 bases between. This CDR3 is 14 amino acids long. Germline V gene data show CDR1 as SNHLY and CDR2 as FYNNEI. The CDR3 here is CASSDMTASYEQYF. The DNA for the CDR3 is TGTGCCAGCAGTGACATGACAGCCTCCTACGAGCAGTACTTC.

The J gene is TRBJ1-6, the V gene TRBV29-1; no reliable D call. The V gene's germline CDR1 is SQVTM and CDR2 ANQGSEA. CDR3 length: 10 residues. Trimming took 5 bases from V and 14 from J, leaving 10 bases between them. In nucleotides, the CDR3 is TGCAGCGTTTGGAGGTTAACCCTCCACTTT. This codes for CSVWRLTLHF. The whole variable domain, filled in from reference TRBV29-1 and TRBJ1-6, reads SAVISQKPSRDICQRGTSLTIQCQVDSQVTMMFWYRQQPGQSLTLIATANQGSEATYESGFVIDKFPISRPNLTFSTLTVSNMSPEDSSIYLCSVWRLTLHFGNGTRLTVT.

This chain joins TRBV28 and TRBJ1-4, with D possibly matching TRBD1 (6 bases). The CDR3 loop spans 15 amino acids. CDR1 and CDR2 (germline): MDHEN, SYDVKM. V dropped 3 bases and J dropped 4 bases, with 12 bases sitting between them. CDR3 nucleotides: TGTGCCAGCAGTTTGCACAGGGTTCTTAATGAAAAACTGTTTTTT. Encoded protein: CASSLHRVLNEKLFF.

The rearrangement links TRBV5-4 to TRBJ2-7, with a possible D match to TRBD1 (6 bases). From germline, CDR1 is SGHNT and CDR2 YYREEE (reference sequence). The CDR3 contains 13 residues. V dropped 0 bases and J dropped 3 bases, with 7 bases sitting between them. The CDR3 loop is CASSLARGYEQYF. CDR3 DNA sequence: TGTGCCAGCAGCTTGGCCAGGGGCTACGAGCAGTACTTC.

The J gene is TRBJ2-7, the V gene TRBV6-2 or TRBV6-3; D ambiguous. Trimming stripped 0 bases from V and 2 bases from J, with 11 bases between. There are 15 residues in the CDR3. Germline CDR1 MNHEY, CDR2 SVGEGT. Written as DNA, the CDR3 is TGTGCCAGCAGTTACTCCAACGCAAACGCCTACGAGCAGTACTTC. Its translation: CASSYSNANAYEQYF.

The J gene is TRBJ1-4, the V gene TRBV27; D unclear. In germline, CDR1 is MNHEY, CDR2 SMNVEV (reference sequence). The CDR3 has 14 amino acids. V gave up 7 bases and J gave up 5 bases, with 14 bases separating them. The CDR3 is CASKEAFGNEKLFF. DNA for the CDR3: TGTGCCAGCAAGGAAGCCTTCGGGAATGAAAAACTGTTTTTT.

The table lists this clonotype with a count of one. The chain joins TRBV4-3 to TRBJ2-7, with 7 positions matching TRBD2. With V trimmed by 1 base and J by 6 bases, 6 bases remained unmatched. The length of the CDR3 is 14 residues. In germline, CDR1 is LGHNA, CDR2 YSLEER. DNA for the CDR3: TGCGCCAGCAGCCAAGTGGCAGGGAGGGGCGAGCAGTACTTC. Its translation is CASSQVAGRGEQYF.

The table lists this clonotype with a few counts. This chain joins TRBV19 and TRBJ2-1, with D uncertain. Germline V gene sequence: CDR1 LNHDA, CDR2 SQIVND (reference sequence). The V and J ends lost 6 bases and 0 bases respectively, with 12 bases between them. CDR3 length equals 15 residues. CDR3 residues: CASSLPGSSYNEQFF. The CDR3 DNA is TGTGCCAGTAGCCTCCCGGGCAGCTCCTACAATGAGCAGTTCTTC.

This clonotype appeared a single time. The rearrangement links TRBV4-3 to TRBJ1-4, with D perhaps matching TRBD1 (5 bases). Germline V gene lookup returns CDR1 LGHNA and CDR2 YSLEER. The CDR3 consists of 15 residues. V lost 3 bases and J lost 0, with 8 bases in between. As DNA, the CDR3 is TGCGCCAGCAGCCAGGGGACTGCAACTAATGAAAAACTGTTTTTT. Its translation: CASSQGTATNEKLFF.

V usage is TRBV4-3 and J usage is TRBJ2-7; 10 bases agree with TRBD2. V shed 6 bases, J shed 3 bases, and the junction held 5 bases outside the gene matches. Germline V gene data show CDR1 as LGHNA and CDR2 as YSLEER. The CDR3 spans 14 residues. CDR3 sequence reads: CASREREGNYEQYF. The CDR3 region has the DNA TGCGCCAGCAGGGAGCGGGAGGGCAACTACGAGCAGTACTTC.

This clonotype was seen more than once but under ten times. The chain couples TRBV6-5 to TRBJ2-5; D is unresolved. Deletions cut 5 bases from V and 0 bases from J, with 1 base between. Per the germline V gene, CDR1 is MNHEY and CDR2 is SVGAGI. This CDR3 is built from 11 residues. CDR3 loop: CASSNQETQYF. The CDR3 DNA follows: TGTGCCAGCAGTAACCAAGAGACCCAGTACTTC.

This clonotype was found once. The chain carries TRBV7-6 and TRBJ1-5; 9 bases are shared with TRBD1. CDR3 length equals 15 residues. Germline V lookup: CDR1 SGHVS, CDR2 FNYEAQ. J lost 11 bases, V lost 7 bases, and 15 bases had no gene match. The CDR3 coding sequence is TGTGCCAGCACCAACAACAGGGGGCGCTTATGGGCCCAGCATTTT. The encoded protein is CASTNNRGRLWAQHF.

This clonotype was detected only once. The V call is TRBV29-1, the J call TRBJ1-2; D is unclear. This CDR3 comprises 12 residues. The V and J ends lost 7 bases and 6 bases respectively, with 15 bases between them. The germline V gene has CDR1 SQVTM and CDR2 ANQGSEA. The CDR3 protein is CSAPGREDGYTF. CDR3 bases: TGCAGCGCCCCCGGGAGGGAGGATGGCTACACCTTC. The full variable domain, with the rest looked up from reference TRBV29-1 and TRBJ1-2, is SAVISQKPSRDICQRGTSLTIQCQVDSQVTMMFWYRQQPGQSLTLIATANQGSEATYESGFVIDKFPISRPNLTFSTLTVSNMSPEDSSIYLCSAPGREDGYTFGSGTRLTVV.

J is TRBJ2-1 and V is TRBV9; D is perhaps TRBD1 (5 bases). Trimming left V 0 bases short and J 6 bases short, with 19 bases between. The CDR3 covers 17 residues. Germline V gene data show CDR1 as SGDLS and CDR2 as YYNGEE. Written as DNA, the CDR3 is TGTGCCAGCAGCGTAGCTCGACAGACCCGACCAGCCAATGAGCAGTTCTTC. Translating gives CASSVARQTRPANEQFF.

The CDR3 region has the DNA TGCGCCAGCAGTGAGACGGACGGCGGAGCCGACGAGCAGTACTTC. The encoded protein is CASSETDGGADEQYF. The chain carries TRBV10-1 and TRBJ2-7; D not resolved. The V gene lost 2 bases and the J gene lost 5 bases, with 16 bases spanning the gap. Germline CDR1 and CDR2: WNHNN and SYGVQD (reference sequence). This CDR3 region has 15 residues.

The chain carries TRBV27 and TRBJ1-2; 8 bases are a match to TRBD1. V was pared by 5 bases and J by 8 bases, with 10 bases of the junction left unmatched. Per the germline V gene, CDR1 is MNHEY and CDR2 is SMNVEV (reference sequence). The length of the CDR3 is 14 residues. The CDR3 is CASSPTPGTGGYTF. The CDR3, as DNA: TGTGCCAGCAGTCCTACACCAGGGACAGGAGGCTACACCTTC.

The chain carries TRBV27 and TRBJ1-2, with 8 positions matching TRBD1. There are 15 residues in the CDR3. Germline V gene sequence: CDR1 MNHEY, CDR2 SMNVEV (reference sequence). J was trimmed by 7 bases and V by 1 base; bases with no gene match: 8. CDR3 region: CASSLYGQGASGYTF. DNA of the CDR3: TGTGCCAGCAGTTTATATGGTCAGGGGGCATCTGGCTACACCTTC.

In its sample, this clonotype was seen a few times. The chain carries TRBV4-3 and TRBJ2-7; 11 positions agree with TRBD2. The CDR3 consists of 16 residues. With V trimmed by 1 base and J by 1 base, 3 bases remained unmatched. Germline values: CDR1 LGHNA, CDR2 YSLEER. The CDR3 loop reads CASSQGASGRSYEQYF. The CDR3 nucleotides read TGCGCCAGCAGCCAAGGAGCTAGCGGGAGGTCCTACGAGCAGTACTTC.

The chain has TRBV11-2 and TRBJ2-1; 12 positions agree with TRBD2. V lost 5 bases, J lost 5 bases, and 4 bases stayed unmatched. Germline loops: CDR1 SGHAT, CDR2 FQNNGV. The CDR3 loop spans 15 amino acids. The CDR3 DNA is TGTGCCAGCAGCCGTCTAGCGGGAGGGGACAATGAGCAGTTCTTC. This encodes CASSRLAGGDNEQFF.

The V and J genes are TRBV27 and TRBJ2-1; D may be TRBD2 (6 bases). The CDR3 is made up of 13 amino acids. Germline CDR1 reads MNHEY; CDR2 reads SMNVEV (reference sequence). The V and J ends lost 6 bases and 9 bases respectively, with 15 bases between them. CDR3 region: CASSLSSGAEQFF. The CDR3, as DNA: TGTGCCAGCAGCTTGAGTAGCGGTGCTGAGCAGTTCTTC.

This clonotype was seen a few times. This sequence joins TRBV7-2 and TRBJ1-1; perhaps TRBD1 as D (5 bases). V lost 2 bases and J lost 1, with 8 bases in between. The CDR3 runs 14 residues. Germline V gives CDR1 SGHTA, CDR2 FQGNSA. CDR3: CASSLRGKNTEAFF. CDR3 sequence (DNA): TGTGCCAGCAGCTTACGGGGGAAGAACACTGAAGCTTTCTTT.

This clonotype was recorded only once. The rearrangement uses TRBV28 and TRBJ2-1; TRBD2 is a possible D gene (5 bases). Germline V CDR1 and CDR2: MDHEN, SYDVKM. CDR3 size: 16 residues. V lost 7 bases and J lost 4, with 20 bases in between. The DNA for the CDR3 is TGTGCCAGCACCGCCCCCCTAGCCTCACTTTACAATGAGCAGTTCTTC. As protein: CASTAPLASLYNEQFF.

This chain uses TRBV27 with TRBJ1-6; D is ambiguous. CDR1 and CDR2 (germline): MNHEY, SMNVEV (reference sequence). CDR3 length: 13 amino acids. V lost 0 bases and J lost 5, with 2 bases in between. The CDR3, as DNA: TGTGCCAGCAGTTTATCGAATAATTCACCCCTCCACTTT. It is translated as CASSLSNNSPLHF.

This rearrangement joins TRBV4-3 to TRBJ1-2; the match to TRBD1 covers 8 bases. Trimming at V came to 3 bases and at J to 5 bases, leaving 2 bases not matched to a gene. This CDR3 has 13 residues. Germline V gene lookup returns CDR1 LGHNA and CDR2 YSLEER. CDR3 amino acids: CASSQTGEYGYTF. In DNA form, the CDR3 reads TGCGCCAGCAGCCAGACAGGGGAGTATGGCTACACCTTC.

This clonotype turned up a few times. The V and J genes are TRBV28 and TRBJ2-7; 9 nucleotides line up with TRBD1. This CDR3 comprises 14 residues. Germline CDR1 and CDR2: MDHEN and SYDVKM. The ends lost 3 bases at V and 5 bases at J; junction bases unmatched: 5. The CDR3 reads CASSFPGQGNEQYF. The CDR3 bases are TGTGCCAGCAGTTTTCCGGGACAGGGTAACGAGCAGTACTTC.

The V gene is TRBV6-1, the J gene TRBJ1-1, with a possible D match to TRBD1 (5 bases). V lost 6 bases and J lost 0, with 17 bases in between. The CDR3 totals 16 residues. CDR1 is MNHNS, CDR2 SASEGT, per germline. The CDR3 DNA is TGTGCCAGCAGCCTAAGGGGTCGAGTTCTGAACACTGAAGCTTTCTTT. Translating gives CASSLRGRVLNTEAFF.

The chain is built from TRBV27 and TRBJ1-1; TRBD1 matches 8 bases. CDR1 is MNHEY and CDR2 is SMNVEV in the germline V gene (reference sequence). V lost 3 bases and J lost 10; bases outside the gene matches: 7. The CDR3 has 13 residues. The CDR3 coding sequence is TGTGCCAGCAGTTTTTTGGGACAGGATTTAGCTTTCTTT. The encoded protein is CASSFLGQDLAFF.

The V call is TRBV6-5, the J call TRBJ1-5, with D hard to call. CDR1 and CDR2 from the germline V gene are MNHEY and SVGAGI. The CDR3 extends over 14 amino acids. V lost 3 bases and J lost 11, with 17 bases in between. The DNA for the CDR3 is TGTGCCAGCAGTTATAAATTGACCTCCCTAGCCCAGCATTTT. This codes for CASSYKLTSLAQHF.

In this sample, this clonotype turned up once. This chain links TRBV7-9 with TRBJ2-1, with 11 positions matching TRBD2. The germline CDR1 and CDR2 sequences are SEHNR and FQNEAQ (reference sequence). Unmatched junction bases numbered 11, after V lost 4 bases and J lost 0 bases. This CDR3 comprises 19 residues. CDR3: CASSSSTSGEGSSYNEQFF. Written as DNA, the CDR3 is TGTGCCAGCAGCTCCTCGACTAGCGGGGAGGGGAGCTCCTACAATGAGCAGTTCTTC.